This TCR beta chain was identified in a study of T cells expressing NK-cell markers (dated by TCRdb to 2018 to 2020). In terms of the full investigation: In sorted CD3+CD56+NKG2C+, CD3+CD56+NKG2C- and CD3+CD56-NKG2C+ T-cell subsets from roughly 8 donors, TCR beta-chain repertoires were profiled. Among the eight sequenced donors, only one was HCMV-seronegative, while the other seven were HCMV-seropositive. Randomly selected healthy volunteers, three men and five women, were used as the eight sequenced donors. Libraries were sequenced as 2 x 150 bp reads on Illumina HiSeq 2000/2500, MiSeq or NextSeq.

Inclusive of the bounding cysteine and phenylalanine, the CDR3 is 14 residues long. The protein alone is recorded here. CDR1 and CDR2 are read off the germline V gene as SQVTM and ANQGSEA. About this clonotype itself: Its antigen has not been determined.

On the study overall, not on this receptor specifically: Whether the expanded NKG2C-expressing T cell clones were specific for HCMV antigens remained unclear. Those dominant clonotypes were again the most abundant among CD3+CD56-NKG2C+ cells in a handful of donors, at 28.3-60.1%. For six donors, the dominant CD3+CD56+NKG2C+ clonotypes were among the top 10 CD8+ clonotypes and accounted for roughly 1.0-7.5% of CD8+ T cells.

Sequencer: Illumina HiSeq 2000. TCR beta cDNA libraries were made by 5'RACE template switching that added a universal primer site and unique molecular identifiers. Synthesis of cDNA was primed from the TCR beta constant segment and was followed by two consecutive PCR amplification steps. The study's own analysis went as follows. Reads were demultiplexed and grouped by UMI with MIGEC, and clonotypes were assembled and quantified with MiTCR. To remove erroneous sequences, TCR cDNA sequences were retained only when supported by two or more reads. Downstream repertoire analysis used the tcR package, and clonotypes were matched across fractions by CDR3 nucleotide sequence plus V segment. VDJmatch was used to annotate antigen specificity against VDJdb, with one amino acid substitution in CDR3 allowed. TCRdb reprocessed the sequencing reads and holds a single record per CDR3 protein sequence, with no DNA. The authors' filters were not applied to this entry. The sample table includes around 470,000 distinct CDR3 sequences. More than 1.4% of the sample is taken by the ten largest.

HCMV serostatus was determined by detecting HCMV-specific IgG in serum with a commercial ELISA kit. Ficoll density gradient centrifugation was used to isolate peripheral blood mononuclear cells from blood. The receptor chain draws on TRBV29-1 and TRBJ2-1; TCRdb reports TRBD1, a call that lacks DNA to check it against. Input material: blood T cells: a sorted CD56 or NKG2C T cell subset, CD4+ or CD8+ T cells, or bulk PBMC T cells (not recorded which). This TCR was sampled from a woman aged 45-59 years in good health. Donor details come from another sample of the same person, matched by shared clones. The CDR3 in this case is CSVGSHGPGAEQFF.